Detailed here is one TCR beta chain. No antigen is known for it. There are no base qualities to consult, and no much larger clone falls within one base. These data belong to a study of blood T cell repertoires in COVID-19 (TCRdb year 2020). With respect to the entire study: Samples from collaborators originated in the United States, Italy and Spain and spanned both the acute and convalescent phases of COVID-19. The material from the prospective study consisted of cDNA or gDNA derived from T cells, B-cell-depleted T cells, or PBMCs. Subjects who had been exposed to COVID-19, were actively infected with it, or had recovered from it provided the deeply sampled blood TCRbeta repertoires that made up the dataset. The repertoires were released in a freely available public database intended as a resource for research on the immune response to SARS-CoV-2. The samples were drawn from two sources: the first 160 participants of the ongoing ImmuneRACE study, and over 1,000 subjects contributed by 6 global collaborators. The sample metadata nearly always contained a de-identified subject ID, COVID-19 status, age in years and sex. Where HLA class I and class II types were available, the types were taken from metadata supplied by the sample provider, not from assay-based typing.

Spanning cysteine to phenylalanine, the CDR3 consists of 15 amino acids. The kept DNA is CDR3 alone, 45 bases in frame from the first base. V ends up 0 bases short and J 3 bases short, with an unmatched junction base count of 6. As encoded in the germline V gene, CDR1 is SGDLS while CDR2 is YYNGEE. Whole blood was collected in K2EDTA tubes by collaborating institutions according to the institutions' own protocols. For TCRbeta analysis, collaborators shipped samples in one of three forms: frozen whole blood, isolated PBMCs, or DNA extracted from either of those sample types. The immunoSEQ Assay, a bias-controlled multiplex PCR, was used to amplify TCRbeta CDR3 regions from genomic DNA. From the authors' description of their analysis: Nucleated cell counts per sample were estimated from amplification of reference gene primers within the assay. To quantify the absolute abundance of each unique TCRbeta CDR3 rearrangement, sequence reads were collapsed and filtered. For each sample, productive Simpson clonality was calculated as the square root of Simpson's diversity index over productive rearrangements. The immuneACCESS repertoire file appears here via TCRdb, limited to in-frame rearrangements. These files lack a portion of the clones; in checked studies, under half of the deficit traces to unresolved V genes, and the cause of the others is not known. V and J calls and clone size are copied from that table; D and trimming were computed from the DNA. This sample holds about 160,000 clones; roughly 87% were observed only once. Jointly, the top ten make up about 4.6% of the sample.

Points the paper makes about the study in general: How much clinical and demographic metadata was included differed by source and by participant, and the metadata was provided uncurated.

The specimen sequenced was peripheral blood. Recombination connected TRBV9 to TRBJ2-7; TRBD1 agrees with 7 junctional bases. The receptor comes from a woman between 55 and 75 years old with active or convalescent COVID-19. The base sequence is TGTGCCAGCAGCGTAGAGACAGGGAACATCTACGAGCAGTACTTC. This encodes CASSVETGNIYEQYF.